This T cell receptor beta chain was captured in a study of identical twins. MiXCR was run by TCRdb on the 5' RACE reads, yielding one entry per CDR3 protein. The data show some 630,000 distinct CDR3 sequences, 7.1% seen once. This CDR3 region has 15 residues. The germline V gene has CDR1 MGHRA and CDR2 YSYEKL. V lost 0 bases and J 1 base, leaving 9 bases between the germline ends. There are a few counts of this clonotype. The sample was also reused in another study, on yellow fever vaccine responses in identical twins.

The TCR was taken from a woman aged 18-29 years in good health. The sequenced material came from PBMCs. The rearrangement joins TRBV4-1 to TRBJ1-1; D is possibly TRBD1 (5 bases). DNA of the CDR3: TGCGCCAGCAGCCAAGAGGGAGGGGCGAACACTGAAGCTTTCTTT. It specifies CASSQEGGANTEAFF.